The present TCR beta chain was sequenced within a study of blood T cell repertoires in COVID-19. Study details: COVID-19 samples from acute and convalescent phases originated in the United States, Italy and Spain. Sources were T cells, B-cell-depleted T cells, or PBMCs; the material itself was cDNA or gDNA.

The CDR3 contains 20 residues. The junction had 20 bases not matched to a gene; V was cut back by 0 bases and J by 8 bases. Germline-derived CDR1 and CDR2 are LGHNT and FRNRAP. Methods used by the authors: Estimates of nucleated cell counts were drawn from the amplification of reference gene primers. Some clones are missing from TCRdb's copy, which holds only in-frame ones; the method was immunoSEQ multiplex PCR. The V and J calls and clone size were taken over from that table, and D and trimming were inferred from the DNA. The repertoire holds around 170,000 clones, with 88% as singletons. This clonotype was obtained from a man aged 60-69 years with acute or convalescent COVID-19. The chain recombines TRBV12-5 with TRBJ1-3; 9 bases align to TRBD1. The specimen sequenced was peripheral blood. Here the CDR3 reads CASGLVLGARYGTGIDTIYF. The CDR3, as DNA: TGTGCTAGTGGTTTGGTACTTGGGGCGCGCTACGGGACAGGGATAGACACCATATATTTT.